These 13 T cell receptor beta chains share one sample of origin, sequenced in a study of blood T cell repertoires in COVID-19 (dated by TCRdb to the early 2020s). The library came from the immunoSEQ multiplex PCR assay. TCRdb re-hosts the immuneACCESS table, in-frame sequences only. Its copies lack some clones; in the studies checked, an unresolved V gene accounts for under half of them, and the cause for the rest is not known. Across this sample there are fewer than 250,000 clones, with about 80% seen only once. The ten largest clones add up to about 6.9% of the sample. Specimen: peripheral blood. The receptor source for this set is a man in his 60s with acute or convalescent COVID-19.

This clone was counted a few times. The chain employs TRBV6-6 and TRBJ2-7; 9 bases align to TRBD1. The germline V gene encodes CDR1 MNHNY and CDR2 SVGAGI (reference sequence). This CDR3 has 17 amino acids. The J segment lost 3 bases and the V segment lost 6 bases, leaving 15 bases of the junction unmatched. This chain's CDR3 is CASSRTGTGRDRYEQYF. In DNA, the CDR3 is TGTGCCAGCAGCCGAACGGGGACAGGGAGAGATCGCTACGAGCAGTACTTC.

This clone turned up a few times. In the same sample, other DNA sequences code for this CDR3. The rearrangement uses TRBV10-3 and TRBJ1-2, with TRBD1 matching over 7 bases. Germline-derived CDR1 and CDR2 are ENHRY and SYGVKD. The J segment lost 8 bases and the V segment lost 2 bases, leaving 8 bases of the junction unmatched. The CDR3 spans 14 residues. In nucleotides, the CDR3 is TGTGCCATCAGTGAGGCGGGACAGAGTTCGGGCTACACCTTC. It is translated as CAISEAGQSSGYTF.

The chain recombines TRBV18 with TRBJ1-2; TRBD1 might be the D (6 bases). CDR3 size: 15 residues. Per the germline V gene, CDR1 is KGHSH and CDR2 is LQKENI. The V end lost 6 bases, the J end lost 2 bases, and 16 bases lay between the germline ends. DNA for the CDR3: TGTGCCAGCTCCGGGGCCGGGCAGGGGAACTATGGCTACACCTTC. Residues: CASSGAGQGNYGYTF. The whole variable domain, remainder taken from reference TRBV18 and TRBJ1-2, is NAGVMQNPRHLVRRRGQEARLRCSPMKGHSHVYWYRQLPEEGLKFMVYLQKENIIDESGMPKERFSAEFPKEGPSILRIQQVVRGDSAAYFCASSGAGQGNYGYTFGSGTRLTVV.

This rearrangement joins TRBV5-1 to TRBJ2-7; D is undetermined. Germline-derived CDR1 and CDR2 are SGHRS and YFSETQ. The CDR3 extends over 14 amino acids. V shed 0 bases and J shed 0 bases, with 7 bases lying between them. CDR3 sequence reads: CASSLAQFSYEQYF. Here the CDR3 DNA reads TGCGCCAGCAGCTTGGCACAGTTCTCCTACGAGCAGTACTTC.

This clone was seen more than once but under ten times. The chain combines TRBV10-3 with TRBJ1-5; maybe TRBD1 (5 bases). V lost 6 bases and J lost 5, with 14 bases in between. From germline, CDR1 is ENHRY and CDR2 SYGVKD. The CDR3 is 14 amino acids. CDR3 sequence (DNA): TGTGCCATCAGACGCGAAGGGGATGATCAGCCCCAGCATTTT. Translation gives CAIRREGDDQPQHF.

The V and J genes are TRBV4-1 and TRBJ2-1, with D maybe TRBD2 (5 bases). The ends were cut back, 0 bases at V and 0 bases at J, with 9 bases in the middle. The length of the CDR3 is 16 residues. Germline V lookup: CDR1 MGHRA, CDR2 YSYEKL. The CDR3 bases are TGCGCCAGCAGCCAAGAGAGGGCAGTCTCCTACAATGAGCAGTTCTTC. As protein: CASSQERAVSYNEQFF.

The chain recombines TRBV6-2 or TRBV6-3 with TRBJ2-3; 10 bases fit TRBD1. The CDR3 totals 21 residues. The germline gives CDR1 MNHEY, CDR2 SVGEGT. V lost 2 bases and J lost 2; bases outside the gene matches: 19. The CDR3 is CASSYLTGTGALGLFTDTQYF. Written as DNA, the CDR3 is TGTGCCAGCAGTTACCTGACCGGGACAGGGGCATTAGGGTTGTTCACAGATACGCAGTATTTT.

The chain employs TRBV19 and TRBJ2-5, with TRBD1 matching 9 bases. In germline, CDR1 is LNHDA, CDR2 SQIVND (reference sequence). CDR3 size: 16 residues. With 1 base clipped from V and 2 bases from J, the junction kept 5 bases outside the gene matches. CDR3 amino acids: CASSIGETGGQETQYF. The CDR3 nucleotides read TGTGCCAGTAGTATAGGGGAGACAGGGGGGCAAGAGACCCAGTACTTC.

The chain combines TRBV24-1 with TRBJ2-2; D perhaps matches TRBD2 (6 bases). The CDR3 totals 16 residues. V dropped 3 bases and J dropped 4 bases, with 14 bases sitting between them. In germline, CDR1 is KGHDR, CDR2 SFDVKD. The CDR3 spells CATSDPIAGTTGELFF. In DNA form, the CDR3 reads TGTGCCACCAGTGATCCAATTGCGGGGACCACCGGGGAGCTGTTTTTT.

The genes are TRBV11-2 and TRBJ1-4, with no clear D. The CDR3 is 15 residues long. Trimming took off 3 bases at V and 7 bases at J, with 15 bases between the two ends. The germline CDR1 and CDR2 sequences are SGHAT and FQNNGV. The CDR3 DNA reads TGTGCCAGCAGCTTTGGTGCGGGAGTCGCTGAAAAACTGTTTTTT. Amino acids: CASSFGAGVAEKLFF.

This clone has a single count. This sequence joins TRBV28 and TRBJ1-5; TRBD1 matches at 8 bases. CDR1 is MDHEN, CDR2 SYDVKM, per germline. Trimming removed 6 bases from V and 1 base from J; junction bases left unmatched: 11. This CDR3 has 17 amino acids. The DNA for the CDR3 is TGTGCCAGCAGAAGTCAAGGACAGGGCCTAAGCAATCAGCCCCAGCATTTT. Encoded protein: CASRSQGQGLSNQPQHF. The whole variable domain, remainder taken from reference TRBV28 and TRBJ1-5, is DVKVTQSSRYLVKRTGEKVFLECVQDMDHENMFWYRQDPGLGLRLIYFSYDVKMKEKGDIPEGYSVSREKKERFSLILESASTNQTSMYLCASRSQGQGLSNQPQHFGDGTRLSIL.

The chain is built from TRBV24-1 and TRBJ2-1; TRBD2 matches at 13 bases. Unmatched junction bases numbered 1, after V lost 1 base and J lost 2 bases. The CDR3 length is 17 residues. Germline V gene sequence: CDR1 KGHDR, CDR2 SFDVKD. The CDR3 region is CATSDFGLAGAYNEQFF. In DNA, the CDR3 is TGTGCCACCAGTGATTTCGGACTAGCGGGAGCCTACAATGAGCAGTTCTTC.

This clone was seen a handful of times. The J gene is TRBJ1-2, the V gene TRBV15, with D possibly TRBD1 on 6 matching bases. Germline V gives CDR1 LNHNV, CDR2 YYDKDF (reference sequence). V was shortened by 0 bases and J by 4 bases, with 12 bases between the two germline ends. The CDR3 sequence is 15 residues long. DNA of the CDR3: TGTGCCACCAGCAGAGATCTGGGGGCAGGCTATGGCTACACCTTC. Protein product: CATSRDLGAGYGYTF. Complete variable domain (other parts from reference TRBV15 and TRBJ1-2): DAMVIQNPRYQVTQFGKPVTLSCSQTLNHNVMYWYQQKSSQAPKLLFHYYDKDFNNEADTPDNFQSRRPNTSFCFLDIRSPGLGDTAMYLCATSRDLGAGYGYTFGSGTRLTVV.